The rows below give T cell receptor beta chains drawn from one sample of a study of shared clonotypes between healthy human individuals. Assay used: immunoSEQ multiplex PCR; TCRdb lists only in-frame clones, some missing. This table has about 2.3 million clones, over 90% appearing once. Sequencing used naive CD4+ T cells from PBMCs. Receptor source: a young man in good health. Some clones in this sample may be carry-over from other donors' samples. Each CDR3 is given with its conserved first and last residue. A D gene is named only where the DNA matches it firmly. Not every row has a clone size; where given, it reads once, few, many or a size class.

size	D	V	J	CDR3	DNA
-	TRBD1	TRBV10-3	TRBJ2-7	CAISDRQGAYEQYF	TGTGCCATCAGTGACAGACAGGGCGCCTACGAGCAGTACTTC
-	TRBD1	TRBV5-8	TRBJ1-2	CASSFSGTGPVGYTF	TGTGCCAGCAGCTTTTCCGGGACAGGGCCCGTTGGCTACACCTTC
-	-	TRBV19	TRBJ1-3	CASRPGYRVKSSGNTIYF	TGTGCCAGTAGACCCGGGTACAGGGTAAAAAGCTCTGGAAACACCATATATTTT
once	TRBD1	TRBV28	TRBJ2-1	CASSLPYGTGVLAEQFF	TGTGCCAGCAGTTTGCCGTATGGGACAGGGGTTCTGGCTGAGCAGTTCTTC
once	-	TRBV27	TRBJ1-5	CASSFGGRGNQPQHF	TGTGCCAGCAGTTTCGGGGGTCGGGGCAATCAGCCCCAGCATTTT
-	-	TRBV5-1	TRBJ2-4	CASSLGQPKNIQYF	TGCGCCAGCAGCTTGGGCCAGCCCAAAAACATTCAGTACTTC
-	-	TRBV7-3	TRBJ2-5	CASSWGLGETQYF	TGTGCCAGCAGCTGGGGACTTGGAGAGACCCAGTACTTC
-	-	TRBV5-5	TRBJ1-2	CASSLAAQGYYGYTF	TGTGCCAGCAGCTTGGCAGCACAGGGCTACTATGGCTACACCTTC
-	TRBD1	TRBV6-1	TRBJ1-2	CASRGQADGYTF	TGTGCCAGCAGGGGACAGGCTGACGGCTACACCTTC
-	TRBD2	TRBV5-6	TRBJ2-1	CASSRTSANEQFF	TGTGCCAGCAGCAGGACTAGCGCGAATGAGCAGTTCTTC
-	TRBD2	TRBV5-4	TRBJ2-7	CASSIPGEGSYEQYF	TGTGCCAGCAGCATTCCGGGGGAGGGCTCCTACGAGCAGTACTTC
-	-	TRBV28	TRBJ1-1	CASRGALIGRNTEAFF	TGTGCCAGTAGGGGGGCCCTTATAGGAAGGAACACTGAAGCTTTCTTT
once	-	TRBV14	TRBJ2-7	CASSHGLVYEQYF	TGTGCCAGCAGCCACGGACTGGTGTACGAGCAGTACTTC
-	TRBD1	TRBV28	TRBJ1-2	CASLVSGTGDGYTF	TGTGCCAGCTTAGTTTCCGGGACAGGGGATGGCTACACCTTC
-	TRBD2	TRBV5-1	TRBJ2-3	CASSLLAGVTDTQYF	TGCGCCAGCAGCTTACTAGCGGGGGTCACAGATACGCAGTATTTT
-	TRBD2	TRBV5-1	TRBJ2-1	CASSPIAGGPTGEQFF	TGCGCCAGCAGCCCTATAGCGGGAGGGCCAACGGGAGAGCAGTTCTTC
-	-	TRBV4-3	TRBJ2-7	CASSPSPGRTYEQYF	TGCGCCAGCAGCCCGTCCCCGGGGCGCACCTACGAGCAGTACTTC
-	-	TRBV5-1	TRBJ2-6	CASSLLVSGSGANVLTF	TGCGCCAGCAGCTTACTGGTTTCGGGTTCTGGGGCCAACGTCCTGACTTTC
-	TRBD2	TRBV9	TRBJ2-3	CASSVEAGGVTQYF	TGTGCCAGCAGCGTAGAAGCGGGAGGTGTAACGCAGTATTTT
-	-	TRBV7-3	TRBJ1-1	CASSLSRTAAIEAFF	TGTGCCAGCAGCTTATCTAGGACAGCAGCTATTGAAGCTTTCTTT
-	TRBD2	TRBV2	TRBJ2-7	CALILAGYEQYF	TGTGCCCTCATTCTAGCGGGATACGAGCAGTACTTC
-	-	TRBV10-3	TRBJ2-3	CATQWSGPSTDTQYF	TGTGCCACCCAATGGAGCGGCCCTAGCACAGATACGCAGTATTTT
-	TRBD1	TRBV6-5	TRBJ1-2	CASSYTGAYGYTF	TGTGCCAGCAGTTATACAGGGGCCTATGGCTACACCTTC
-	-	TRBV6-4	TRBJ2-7	CASSFGATSPYEQYF	TGTGCCAGCAGTTTTGGGGCGACTAGTCCCTACGAGCAGTACTTC
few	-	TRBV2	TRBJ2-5	CASSVETQYF	TGTGCCAGCAGTGTGGAGACCCAGTACTTC
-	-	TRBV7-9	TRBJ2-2	CASSLGPGELFF	TGTGCCAGCAGCTTAGGGCCCGGGGAGCTGTTTTTT
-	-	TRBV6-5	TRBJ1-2	CASSAKQGNHYGYTF	TGTGCCAGCAGTGCGAAACAGGGAAATCACTATGGCTACACCTTC
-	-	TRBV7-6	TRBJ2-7	CASSQGHSYEQYF	TGTGCCAGCAGCCAAGGACACAGCTACGAGCAGTACTTC
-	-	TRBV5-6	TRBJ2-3	CASSRPGRPTDTQYF	TGTGCCAGCAGCAGACCGGGGAGGCCCACAGATACGCAGTATTTT
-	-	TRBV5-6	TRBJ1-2	CASRPQGPYGYTF	TGTGCCAGCAGACCCCAGGGTCCCTATGGCTACACCTTC
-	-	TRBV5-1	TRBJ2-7	CASSFSFQYEQYF	TGCGCCAGCAGCTTTTCGTTCCAGTACGAGCAGTACTTC
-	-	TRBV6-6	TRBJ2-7	CASRSPGAAYEQYF	TGTGCCAGCAGATCTCCGGGGGCAGCCTACGAGCAGTACTTC